The 13 T cell receptor beta chains below all came from one sample that was sequenced in a study of blood T cell repertoires in COVID-19. Repertoires were generated with immunoSEQ multiplex PCR, while TCRdb's copy carries only in-frame clones and drops some. The table lists approximately 310,000 clones, roughly 89% of them singletons. Sequencing was carried out using PBMCs or T cells enriched from blood (not recorded which). Receptor source: a man aged 60-69 years who had recovered from COVID-19.

The gene calls are TRBV9 and TRBJ2-3, with 9 bases that match TRBD1. V shed 4 bases, J shed 6 bases, and the junction held 9 bases outside the gene matches. This CDR3 is 15 amino acids long. The V gene's germline CDR1 is SGDLS and CDR2 YYNGEE. This CDR3 is CASSRDRVTPDTQYF. CDR3 nucleotides: TGTGCCAGCAGCCGGGACAGGGTAACTCCGGATACGCAGTATTTT.

The chain is built from TRBV19 and TRBJ1-2; D may be TRBD1 (5 bases). The germline V gene encodes CDR1 LNHDA and CDR2 SQIVND (reference sequence). The V gene lost 6 bases and the J gene lost 4 bases, with 18 bases spanning the gap. The length of the CDR3 is 15 residues. The CDR3 sequence: CASRPATTGLYGYTF. The CDR3 DNA sequence: TGTGCCAGTAGGCCCGCGACCACAGGCCTCTATGGCTACACCTTC.

The rearrangement uses TRBV5-1 and TRBJ2-1, with D possibly matching TRBD2 (6 bases). Germline CDR1 SGHRS, CDR2 YFSETQ. The CDR3 is 13 amino acids. V was pared by 3 bases and J by 7 bases, with 11 bases between. In DNA form, the CDR3 reads TGCGCCAGCAGCTCGGCGGGGAGTAATGAGCAGTTCTTC. Translated, it gives CASSSAGSNEQFF.

The rearrangement links TRBV9 to TRBJ2-1, with TRBD1 matching 7 bases. The CDR3 extends over 15 amino acids. Germline V CDR1 and CDR2: SGDLS, YYNGEE. The V segment lost 0 bases and the J segment 7 bases; nucleotides outside the gene matches: 7. DNA for the CDR3: TGTGCCAGCAGCGTAGGGGGGAACAGGGGAAATGAGCAGTTCTTC. Translation: CASSVGGNRGNEQFF.

This clone occurred once. The V call is TRBV6-5, the J call TRBJ2-5; D may be TRBD1 (5 bases). CDR1 is MNHEY, CDR2 SVGAGI, per germline. Trimming pared 6 bases from V and 5 bases from J, leaving 16 bases between. The CDR3 spans 14 residues. CDR3 in amino acids: CASSARELKETQYF. DNA for the CDR3: TGTGCCAGCAGCGCCAGGGAATTAAAGGAGACCCAGTACTTC.

The chain is built from TRBV19 and TRBJ1-1; possible D gene TRBD1, 6 bases. Germline lookup yields CDR1 LNHDA and CDR2 SQIVND (reference sequence). The length of the CDR3 is 15 residues. V lost 6 bases and J 5 bases, leaving 19 bases between the germline ends. This CDR3 reads CASSRQVLSKTEAFF. The CDR3 DNA is TGTGCCAGTAGCCGACAGGTCCTTTCGAAGACTGAAGCTTTCTTT.

The rearrangement links TRBV28 to TRBJ1-6; D ambiguous. Trimming pared 2 bases from V and 5 bases from J, leaving 4 bases between. This CDR3 spans 13 amino acids. The germline V gene has CDR1 MDHEN and CDR2 SYDVKM. This CDR3 reads CASSLSHNSPLHF. The CDR3, as DNA: TGTGCCAGCAGTTTAAGCCATAATTCACCCCTCCACTTT.

In its sample, this clone was seen once. V gene TRBV18 combines with J gene TRBJ2-2; 14 nucleotides line up with TRBD2. Germline V lookup: CDR1 KGHSH, CDR2 LQKENI. J lost 9 bases, V lost 3 bases, and 3 bases had no gene match. The CDR3 extends over 15 amino acids. The CDR3 region has the DNA TGTGCCAGCTCACCTGGACTAGCGGGAGGACGGGAGCTGTTTTTT. Encoded protein: CASSPGLAGGRELFF.

The J gene is TRBJ1-4, the V gene TRBV27; TRBD1 agrees at 8 bases. V dropped 3 bases and J dropped 8; count of bases not matched to a gene: 14. The germline V gene has CDR1 MNHEY and CDR2 SMNVEV (reference sequence). The CDR3 spans 17 residues. This chain's CDR3 is CASSFSFGQGRREKLFF. CDR3 nucleotide sequence: TGTGCCAGCAGTTTCTCTTTTGGACAGGGTAGACGGGAAAAACTGTTTTTT.

The rearrangement links TRBV5-1 to TRBJ2-7, with 7 bases fitting TRBD2. V shed 0 bases, J shed 2 bases, and the junction held 2 bases outside the gene matches. The CDR3 runs to 14 residues. Germline CDR1 reads SGHRS; CDR2 reads YFSETQ. CDR3 coding DNA: TGCGCCAGCAGCTTGGCGGGGGGTACCTACGAGCAGTACTTC. It codes for CASSLAGGTYEQYF. The whole variable domain, filled in from reference TRBV5-1 and TRBJ2-7, reads KAGVTQTPRYLIKTRGQQVTLSCSPISGHRSVSWYQQTPGQGLQFLFEYFSETQRNKGNFPGRFSGRQFSNSRSEMNVSTLELGDSALYLCASSLAGGTYEQYFGPGTRLTVT.

This sequence joins TRBV7-2 and TRBJ1-2; 9 positions match TRBD1. From germline, CDR1 is SGHTA and CDR2 FQGNSA. The CDR3 has 13 residues. J lost 7 bases, V lost 5 bases, and 5 bases had no gene match. The chain's CDR3 is CASSIGQGPGYTF. CDR3 nucleotide sequence: TGTGCCAGCAGCATAGGACAGGGGCCTGGCTACACCTTC.

The chain recombines TRBV2 with TRBJ2-5, with 9 bases fitting TRBD2. This CDR3 spans 14 amino acids. The germline V gene encodes CDR1 SNHLY and CDR2 FYNNEI. V lost 7 bases, J lost 4 bases, and 7 bases stayed unmatched. CDR3 DNA: TGTGCCAGCAAGGCGGGAGGGCCGGTAGAGACCCAGTACTTC. Translation gives CASKAGGPVETQYF.

The chain couples TRBV28 to TRBJ2-7; the D is unclear. Germline V gene sequence: CDR1 MDHEN, CDR2 SYDVKM. V shed 4 bases and J shed 2 bases, with 9 bases lying between them. There are 13 residues in the CDR3. CDR3: CASSSTGPYEQYF. The CDR3 bases are TGTGCCAGCAGTTCCACTGGGCCCTACGAGCAGTACTTC. The complete variable domain, with remaining parts taken from reference TRBV28 and TRBJ2-7, reads DVKVTQSSRYLVKRTGEKVFLECVQDMDHENMFWYRQDPGLGLRLIYFSYDVKMKEKGDIPEGYSVSREKKERFSLILESASTNQTSMYLCASSSTGPYEQYFGPGTRLTVT.